Listed below are T cell receptor beta chains from one sample, sequenced in a study of blood T cell repertoires in COVID-19. Data came from immunoSEQ multiplex PCR; TCRdb stores just in-frame clones and leaves some out. The profile covers about 300,000 clones, with about nine tenths appearing a single time and approximately 4.7% taken by the ten largest. Sequencing was carried out using PBMCs or T cells enriched from blood (not recorded which). These receptors came from a man aged 60 to 75 who had recovered from COVID-19. CDR3s leave out the opening cysteine and the closing phenylalanine or tryptophan. Fields, in order: clone size, V gene, CDR3 protein. Not every row has a clone size; where given, it reads once, few, many or a size class.

abundance: NA
v_gene: TRBV2
CDR3aa: ASSEQGAPTEAF

abundance: NA
v_gene: TRBV5-1
CDR3aa: ASSLGTGGTGELF

abundance: NA
v_gene: TRBV27
CDR3aa: ATAPFPGLFTEAF

abundance: NA
v_gene: TRBV5-1
CDR3aa: ASSLAGGVNYGYT

abundance: once
v_gene: TRBV20-1
CDR3aa: STYQRYEQY

abundance: NA
v_gene: TRBV27
CDR3aa: ASSRTGTGGYEQY

abundance: NA
v_gene: TRBV7-9
CDR3aa: ASGAGAGQPQH

abundance: NA
v_gene: TRBV5-1
CDR3aa: ASSLVGGRSSDTQY

abundance: NA
v_gene: TRBV11-3
CDR3aa: ASSLSGLADNEQF

abundance: NA
v_gene: TRBV3-1/TRBV3-2
CDR3aa: ASSQTTSTRTDTQY

abundance: NA
v_gene: TRBV30
CDR3aa: AWKGTGRTSEQH

abundance: few
v_gene: TRBV28
CDR3aa: ASSLSGTGFIGEQY

abundance: NA
v_gene: TRBV24-1
CDR3aa: ATRGLAGELF

abundance: NA
v_gene: TRBV2
CDR3aa: ASSAYRYQPQH

abundance: NA
v_gene: TRBV2
CDR3aa: ASTRSEANYGYT

abundance: once
v_gene: TRBV18
CDR3aa: ASSPADSYEQY

abundance: NA
v_gene: TRBV6-4
CDR3aa: ASSASWASGSSYEQY

abundance: NA
v_gene: TRBV18
CDR3aa: ASSPAGTVKNNEQF

abundance: NA
v_gene: TRBV28
CDR3aa: ASSTPGSSQPQH

abundance: NA
v_gene: TRBV24-1
CDR3aa: ATSDPGTSGETQY

abundance: NA
v_gene: TRBV19
CDR3aa: ASPRGQGGISEKLF

abundance: once
v_gene: TRBV3-1/TRBV3-2
CDR3aa: ASSRTRGLGTIY

abundance: NA
v_gene: TRBV7-9
CDR3aa: ASSLEGGPGNTIY

abundance: NA
v_gene: TRBV6-5
CDR3aa: ASSYSGRANTGELF

abundance: NA
v_gene: TRBV9
CDR3aa: ASSVGASGSTDTQY

abundance: few
v_gene: TRBV14
CDR3aa: ASSQERGRARQY

abundance: NA
v_gene: TRBV11-2
CDR3aa: ASSPSRDSYEQY

abundance: NA
v_gene: TRBV9
CDR3aa: ASSVAASGNAYEQY

abundance: NA
v_gene: TRBV11-2
CDR3aa: ASSGGTGAYYGYT

abundance: few
v_gene: TRBV6-5
CDR3aa: ASRPGGTDNSPLH

abundance: NA
v_gene: TRBV18
CDR3aa: ASSIAGGPVYEQY

abundance: NA
v_gene: TRBV28
CDR3aa: ASSLRGRKAMNTEAF

abundance: NA
v_gene: TRBV6-2/TRBV6-3
CDR3aa: ASSYWGRGTQPQH

abundance: NA
v_gene: TRBV6-2/TRBV6-3
CDR3aa: ASSYSGTGVDGYT

abundance: NA
v_gene: TRBV24-1
CDR3aa: ATSDFGLGDYT

abundance: NA
v_gene: TRBV11-3
CDR3aa: ASSLEGGEDTQY

abundance: NA
v_gene: TRBV9
CDR3aa: ASSVGVSPLMTDTQY

abundance: NA
v_gene: TRBV9
CDR3aa: ASSSGDRGNTIY

abundance: NA
v_gene: TRBV28
CDR3aa: ASTGTGAYYEQY

abundance: NA
v_gene: TRBV18
CDR3aa: ASSPWTSGDNEQF

abundance: NA
v_gene: TRBV29-1
CDR3aa: SVDGLAGVSYNEQF

abundance: once
v_gene: TRBV2
CDR3aa: ASSTFTDTQY

abundance: NA
v_gene: TRBV27
CDR3aa: ASRLAGGEETQY

abundance: NA
v_gene: TRBV24-1
CDR3aa: ATSDAVLAGVAGELF

abundance: once
v_gene: TRBV9
CDR3aa: ASSVGGGAGFTGELF

abundance: NA
v_gene: TRBV2
CDR3aa: ARAQTGSMSEAF

abundance: NA
v_gene: TRBV5-1
CDR3aa: ASSLASQIPDTQY

abundance: NA
v_gene: TRBV23-1
CDR3aa: ASSPPAYNRVGDNEQF

abundance: NA
v_gene: TRBV19
CDR3aa: ASSMKLSLSSGNTIY

abundance: NA
v_gene: TRBV7-2
CDR3aa: ASSGRQGLETQY

abundance: NA
v_gene: TRBV7-3
CDR3aa: ASSPSGGNLYEQY